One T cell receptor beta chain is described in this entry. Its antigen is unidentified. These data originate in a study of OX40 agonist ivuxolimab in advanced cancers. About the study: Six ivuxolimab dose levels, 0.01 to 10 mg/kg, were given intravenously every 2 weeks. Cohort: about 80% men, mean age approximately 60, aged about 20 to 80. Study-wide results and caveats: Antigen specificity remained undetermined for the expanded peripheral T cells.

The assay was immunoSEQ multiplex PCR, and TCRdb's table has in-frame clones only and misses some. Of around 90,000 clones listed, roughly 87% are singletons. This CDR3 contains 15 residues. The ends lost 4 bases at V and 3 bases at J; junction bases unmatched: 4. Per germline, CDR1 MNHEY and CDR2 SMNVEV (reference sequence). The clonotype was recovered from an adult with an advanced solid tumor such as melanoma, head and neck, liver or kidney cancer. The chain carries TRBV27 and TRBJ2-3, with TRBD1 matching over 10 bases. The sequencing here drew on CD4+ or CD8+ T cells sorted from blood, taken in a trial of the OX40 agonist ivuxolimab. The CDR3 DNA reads TGTGCCAGCAGTTGGGGGGACAGGGGAACAGATACGCAGTATTTT. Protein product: CASSWGDRGTDTQYF.